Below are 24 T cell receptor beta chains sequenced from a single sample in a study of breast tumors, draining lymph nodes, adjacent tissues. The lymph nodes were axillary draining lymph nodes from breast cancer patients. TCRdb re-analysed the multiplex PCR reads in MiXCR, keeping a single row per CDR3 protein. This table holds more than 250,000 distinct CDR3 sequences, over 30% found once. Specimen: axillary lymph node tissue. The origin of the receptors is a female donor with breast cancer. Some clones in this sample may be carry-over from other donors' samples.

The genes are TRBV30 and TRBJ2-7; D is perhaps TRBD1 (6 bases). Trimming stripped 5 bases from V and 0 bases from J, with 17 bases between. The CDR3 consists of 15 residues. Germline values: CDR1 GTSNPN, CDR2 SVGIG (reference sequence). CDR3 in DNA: TGTGCCTGGCGTCCAGGGGACACCCTCTCCTACGAGCAGTACTTC. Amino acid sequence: CAWRPGDTLSYEQYF.

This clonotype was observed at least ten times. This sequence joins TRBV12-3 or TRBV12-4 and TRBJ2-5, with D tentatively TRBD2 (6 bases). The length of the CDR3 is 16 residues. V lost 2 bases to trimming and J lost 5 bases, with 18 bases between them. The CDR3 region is CASSLHDDLGLETQYF. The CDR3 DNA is TGTGCCAGCAGTTTACATGACGACCTGGGACTGGAGACCCAGTACTTC.

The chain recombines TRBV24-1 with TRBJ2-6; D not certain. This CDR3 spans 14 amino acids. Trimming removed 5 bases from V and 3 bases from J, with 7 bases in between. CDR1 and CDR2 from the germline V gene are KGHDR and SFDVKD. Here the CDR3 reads CATSVLSGANVLTF. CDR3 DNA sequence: TGTGCCACCAGTGTGCTTAGTGGGGCCAACGTCCTGACTTTC.

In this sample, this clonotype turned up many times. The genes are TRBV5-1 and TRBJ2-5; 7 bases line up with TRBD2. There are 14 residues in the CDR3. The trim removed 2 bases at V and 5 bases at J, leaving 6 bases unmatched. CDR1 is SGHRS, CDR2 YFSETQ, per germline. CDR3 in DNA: TGCGCCAGCAGCTTTGGATCCGGGAGGGAGACCCAGTACTTC. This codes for CASSFGSGRETQYF.

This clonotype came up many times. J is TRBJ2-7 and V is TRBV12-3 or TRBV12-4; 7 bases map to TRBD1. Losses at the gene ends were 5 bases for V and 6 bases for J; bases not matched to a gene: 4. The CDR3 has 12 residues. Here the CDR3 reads CASSSTGAEQYF. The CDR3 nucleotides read TGTGCCAGCAGTAGCACAGGGGCCGAGCAGTACTTC.

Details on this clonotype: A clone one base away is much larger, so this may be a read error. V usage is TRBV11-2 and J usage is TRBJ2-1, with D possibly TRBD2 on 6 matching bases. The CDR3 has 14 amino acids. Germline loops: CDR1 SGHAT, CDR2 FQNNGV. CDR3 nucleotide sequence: TGTGCCAGCAGCTTTAGCGGACGCTACAATGGGCAGTTCTTC. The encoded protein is CASSFSGRYNGQFF.

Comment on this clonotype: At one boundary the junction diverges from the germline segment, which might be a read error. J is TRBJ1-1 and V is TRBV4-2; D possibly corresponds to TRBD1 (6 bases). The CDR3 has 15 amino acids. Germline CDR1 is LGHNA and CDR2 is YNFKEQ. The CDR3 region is CASSQDIGGDTGAFF. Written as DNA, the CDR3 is TGTGCCAGCAGCCAAGATATTGGGGGGGACACTGGAGCTTTCTTT.

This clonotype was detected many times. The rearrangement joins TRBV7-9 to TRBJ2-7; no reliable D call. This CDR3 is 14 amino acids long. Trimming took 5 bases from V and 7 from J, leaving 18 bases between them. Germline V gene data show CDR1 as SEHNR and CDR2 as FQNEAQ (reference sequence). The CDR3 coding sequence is TGTGCCAGCAGCCCCGTCAGCGCAGCGCGTGAGCAGTACTTC. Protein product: CASSPVSAAREQYF.

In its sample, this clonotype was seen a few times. The CDR3 DNA reads as TGTGCCAGCAGTTATAGCGGGAGCCGGAAAGAGACCCAGTACTTC. Its translation is CASSYSGSRKETQYF. The V call is TRBV27, the J call TRBJ2-5; 9 nucleotides align to TRBD2. With 4 bases clipped from V and 3 bases from J, the junction kept 6 bases outside the gene matches. Germline V CDR1 and CDR2: MNHEY, SMNVEV (reference sequence). This CDR3 comprises 15 residues.

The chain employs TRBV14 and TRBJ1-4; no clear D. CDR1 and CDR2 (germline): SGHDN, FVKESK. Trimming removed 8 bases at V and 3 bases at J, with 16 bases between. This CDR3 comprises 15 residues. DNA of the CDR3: TGTGCCAGCTCACCACCGTCGGCGGCTAATGAAAAACTGTTTTTT. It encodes CASSPPSAANEKLFF.

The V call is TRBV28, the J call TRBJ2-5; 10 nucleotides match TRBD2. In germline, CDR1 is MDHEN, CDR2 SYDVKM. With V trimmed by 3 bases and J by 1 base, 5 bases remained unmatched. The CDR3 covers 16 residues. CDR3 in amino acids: CASSFSGLAFQETQYF. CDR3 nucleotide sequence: TGTGCCAGCAGTTTCTCGGGACTAGCGTTCCAAGAGACCCAGTACTTC.

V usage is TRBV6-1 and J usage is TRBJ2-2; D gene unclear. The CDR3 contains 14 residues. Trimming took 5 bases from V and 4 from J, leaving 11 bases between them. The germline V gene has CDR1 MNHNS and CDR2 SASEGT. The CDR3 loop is CASSQVQSTGELFF. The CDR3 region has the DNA TGTGCCAGCAGTCAAGTGCAAAGCACCGGGGAGCTGTTTTTT.

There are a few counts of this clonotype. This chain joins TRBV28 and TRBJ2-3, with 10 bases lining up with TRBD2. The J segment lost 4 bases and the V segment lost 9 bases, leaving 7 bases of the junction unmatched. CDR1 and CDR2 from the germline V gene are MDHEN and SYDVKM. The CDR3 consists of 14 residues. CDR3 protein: CASFLAGEADTQYF. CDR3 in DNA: TGTGCCAGTTTTCTAGCGGGAGAGGCAGATACGCAGTATTTT.

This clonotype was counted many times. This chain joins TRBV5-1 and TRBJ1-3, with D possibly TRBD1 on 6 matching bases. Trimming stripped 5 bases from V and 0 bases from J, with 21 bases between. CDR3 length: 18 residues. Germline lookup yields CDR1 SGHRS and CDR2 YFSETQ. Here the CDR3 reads CASSEITGTPSSGNTIYF. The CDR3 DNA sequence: TGCGCCAGCAGTGAAATCACCGGGACACCCAGCTCTGGAAACACCATATATTTT.

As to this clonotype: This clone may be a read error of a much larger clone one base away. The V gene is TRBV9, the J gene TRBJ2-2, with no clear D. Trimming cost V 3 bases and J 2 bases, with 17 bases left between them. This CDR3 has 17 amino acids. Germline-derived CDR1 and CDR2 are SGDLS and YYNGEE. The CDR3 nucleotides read TGTGCCAGCAGCGCAGAAGGTGTAGGAGTAAACACCGGGGAGCTGTTTTTT. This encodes CASSAEGVGVNTGELFF.

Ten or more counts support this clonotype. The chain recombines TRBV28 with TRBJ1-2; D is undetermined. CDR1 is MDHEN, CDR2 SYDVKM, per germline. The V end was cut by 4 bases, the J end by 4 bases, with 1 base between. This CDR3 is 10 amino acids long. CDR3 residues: CASSSYGYTF. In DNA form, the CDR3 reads TGTGCCAGCAGTTCCTATGGCTACACCTTC.

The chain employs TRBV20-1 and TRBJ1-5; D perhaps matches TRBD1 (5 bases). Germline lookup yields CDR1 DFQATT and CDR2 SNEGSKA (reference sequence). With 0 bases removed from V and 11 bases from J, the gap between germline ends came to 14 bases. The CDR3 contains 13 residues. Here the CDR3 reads CSARDGGQETQHF. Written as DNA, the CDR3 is TGCAGTGCTAGAGATGGCGGACAAGAGACCCAGCATTTT.

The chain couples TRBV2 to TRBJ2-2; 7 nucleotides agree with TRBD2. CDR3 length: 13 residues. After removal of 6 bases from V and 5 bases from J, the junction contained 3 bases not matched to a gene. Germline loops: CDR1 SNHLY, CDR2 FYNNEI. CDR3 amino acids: CASRPAGTGELFF. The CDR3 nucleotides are TGTGCCAGCAGGCCAGCGGGAACCGGGGAGCTGTTTTTT.

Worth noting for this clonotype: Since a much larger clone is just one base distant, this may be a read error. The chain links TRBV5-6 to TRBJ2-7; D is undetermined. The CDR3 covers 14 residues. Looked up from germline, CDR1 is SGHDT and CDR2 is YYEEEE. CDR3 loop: CASSLLVPPYEQCF. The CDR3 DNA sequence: TGTGCCAGCAGCTTGTTAGTCCCCCCCTACGAGCAGTGCTTC.

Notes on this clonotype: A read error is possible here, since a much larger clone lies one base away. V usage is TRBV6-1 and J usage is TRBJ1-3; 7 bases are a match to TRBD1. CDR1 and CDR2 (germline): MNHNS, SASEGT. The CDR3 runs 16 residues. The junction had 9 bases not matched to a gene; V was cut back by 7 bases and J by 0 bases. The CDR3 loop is CASTRQGGSSGNTIYF. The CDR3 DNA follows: TGTGCCAGCACGAGGCAGGGGGGAAGCTCTGGAAACACCATATATTTT.

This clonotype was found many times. This CDR3 reads CASSQIGETQYF. Written as DNA, the CDR3 is TGCGCCAGCAGCCAAATTGGAGAGACCCAGTACTTC. V gene TRBV4-1 combines with J gene TRBJ2-5, with D uncertain. The CDR3 is 12 amino acids. Per the germline V gene, CDR1 is MGHRA and CDR2 is YSYEKL. V was cut by 2 bases and J by 4 bases, with 5 bases left in between.

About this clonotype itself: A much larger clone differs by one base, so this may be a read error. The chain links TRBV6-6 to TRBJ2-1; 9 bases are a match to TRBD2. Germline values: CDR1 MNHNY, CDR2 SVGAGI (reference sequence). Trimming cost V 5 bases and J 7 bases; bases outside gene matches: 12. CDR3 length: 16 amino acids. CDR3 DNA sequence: TGTGCCAGCAGTAACCGTAGCGGGAGTATCATTAATGAGCAGTTCTTC. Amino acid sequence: CASSNRSGSIINEQFF.

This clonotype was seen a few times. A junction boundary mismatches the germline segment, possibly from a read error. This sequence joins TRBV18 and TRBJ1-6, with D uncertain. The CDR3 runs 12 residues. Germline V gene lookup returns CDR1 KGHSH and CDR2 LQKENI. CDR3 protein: CASPPADSPLHF. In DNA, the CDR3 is TGTGCCAGCCCACCAGCGGATTCACCCCTCCACTTT.

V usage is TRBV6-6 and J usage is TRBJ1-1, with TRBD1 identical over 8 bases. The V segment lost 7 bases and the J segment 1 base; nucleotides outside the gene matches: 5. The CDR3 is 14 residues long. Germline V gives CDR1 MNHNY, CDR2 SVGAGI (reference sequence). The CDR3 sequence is CASTATGGNTEAFF. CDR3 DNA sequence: TGTGCCAGCACCGCTACAGGGGGGAACACTGAAGCTTTCTTT.